The 7 T cell receptor beta chains below all came from one sample that was sequenced in a study of blood T cell repertoires in COVID-19. Clones were read by immunoSEQ multiplex PCR, and TCRdb kept only the in-frame ones, dropping some. The sample has 200,000 to 300,000 clones, around 90% seen once. Sequenced: peripheral blood. Receptors were obtained from a man aged 30 to 45 with COVID-19, enrolled during active disease.

The chain employs TRBV14 and TRBJ1-2, with a weak D call TRBD1 (5 bases). Trimming shortened V by 1 base and J by 0 bases, and 15 bases separated the two germline ends. The CDR3 sequence is 17 residues long. The germline CDR1 and CDR2 sequences are SGHDN and FVKESK. CDR3 sequence: CASSQGRGWVANYGYTF. CDR3 nucleotides: TGTGCCAGCAGCCAAGGAAGGGGATGGGTAGCTAACTATGGCTACACCTTC. Full variable domain (missing parts from reference TRBV14 and TRBJ1-2): EAGVTQFPSHSVIEKGQTVTLRCDPISGHDNLYWYRRVMGKEIKFLLHFVKESKQDESGMPNNRFLAERTGGTYSTLKVQPAELEDSGVYFCASSQGRGWVANYGYTFGSGTRLTVV.

The CDR3 DNA sequence: TGTGCCAGCAGCCAAGTGGTAACCCTTCCCTTAGGAGGGAACACTGAAGCTTTCTTT. Its protein product is CASSQVVTLPLGGNTEAFF. The chain has TRBV4-2 and TRBJ1-1; no definite D call. Looked up from germline, CDR1 is LGHNA and CDR2 is YNFKEQ. This CDR3 contains 19 residues. The V and J ends lost 1 base and 1 base respectively, with 22 bases between them.

The chain links TRBV10-3 to TRBJ1-2; unclear D gene. The germline V gene encodes CDR1 ENHRY and CDR2 SYGVKD. The CDR3 has 12 residues. V was clipped by 0 bases and J by 8 bases, with 7 bases between them. Here the CDR3 DNA reads TGTGCCATCAGTGAGTCTCCGGGGGGCTACACCTTC. It is translated as CAISESPGGYTF.

On this clone itself: Other DNA sequences in this sample translate to the same CDR3. The chain combines TRBV5-4 with TRBJ2-7, with D perhaps TRBD1 (5 bases). Germline V gives CDR1 SGHNT, CDR2 YYREEE (reference sequence). The CDR3 covers 13 residues. The germline V and J ends were trimmed by 3 bases and 1 base, with 8 bases remaining between them. This chain's CDR3 is CASSSTGSYEQYF. CDR3 DNA sequence: TGTGCCAGCAGCTCCACAGGTTCCTACGAGCAGTACTTC.

The J gene is TRBJ2-2, the V gene TRBV7-9; D might be TRBD1 (6 bases). The CDR3 covers 15 residues. In germline, CDR1 is SEHNR, CDR2 FQNEAQ (reference sequence). The V end was cut by 5 bases, the J end by 6 bases, with 16 bases between. CDR3 in amino acids: CASSHELGGSGELFF. DNA of the CDR3: TGTGCCAGCAGCCATGAATTAGGGGGTTCCGGGGAGCTGTTTTTT. Based on the CDR3 plus reference TRBV7-9 and TRBJ2-2, the full variable domain is DTGVSQNPRHKITKRGQNVTFRCDPISEHNRLYWYRQTLGQGPEFLTYFQNEAQLEKSRLLSDRFSAERPKGSFSTLEIQRTEQGDSAMYLCASSHELGGSGELFFGEGSRLTVL.

The chain carries TRBV19 and TRBJ1-5, with D perhaps matching TRBD1 (5 bases). CDR1 and CDR2 (germline): LNHDA, SQIVND (reference sequence). V was clipped by 7 bases and J by 3 bases, with 16 bases between them. CDR3 length: 15 amino acids. The CDR3 sequence: CASIAFGGLNQPQHF. The CDR3 DNA follows: TGTGCCAGTATTGCCTTCGGGGGACTCAATCAGCCCCAGCATTTT.

This chain uses TRBV7-9 with TRBJ1-2, with a tentative D call TRBD1 (5 bases). This CDR3 is 15 amino acids long. Germline V gives CDR1 SEHNR, CDR2 FQNEAQ (reference sequence). The V and J ends lost 1 base and 1 base respectively, with 10 bases between them. DNA of the CDR3: TGTGCCAGCAGCTTAGGGACCAGGGATAACTATGGCTACACCTTC. Its protein is CASSLGTRDNYGYTF.